The 23 T cell receptor beta chains below come from one sample, sequenced in a study of blood T cell repertoires in COVID-19. Here immunoSEQ multiplex PCR was the method, and the copy in TCRdb shows in-frame clones only, minus some. The repertoire holds 150,000 or so clones, with roughly 82% as singletons. What was sequenced was peripheral blood. These receptors originate from a human donor with acute or convalescent COVID-19. The donor label of this sample is uncertain.

The V gene is TRBV4-1, the J gene TRBJ1-3; the D gene is possibly TRBD1 (6 bases). With 4 bases removed from V and 4 bases from J, the gap between germline ends came to 17 bases. The CDR3 contains 16 residues. Per germline, CDR1 MGHRA and CDR2 YSYEKL. The CDR3 loop reads CASSRKGEYSGNTIYF. The CDR3 DNA reads as TGCGCCAGCAGCCGCAAGGGGGAATACAGCGGAAACACCATATATTTT.

V and J are TRBV12-3 or TRBV12-4 and TRBJ1-2, with D possibly TRBD1 on 6 matching bases. This CDR3 has 12 residues. The V gene lost 5 bases and the J gene lost 10 bases, with 14 bases spanning the gap. DNA of the CDR3: TGTGCCAGCAGTCGCATACAGGGTCACTACACCTTC. Translated, it gives CASSRIQGHYTF.

This sequence joins TRBV7-9 and TRBJ1-2; perhaps TRBD1 as D (6 bases). Germline lookup yields CDR1 SEHNR and CDR2 FQNEAQ (reference sequence). Trimming took 5 bases from V and 3 from J, leaving 13 bases between them. CDR3 length: 14 amino acids. DNA of the CDR3: TGTGCCAGCAGCGGAGGACAGTGGTACTATGGCTACACCTTC. It is translated as CASSGGQWYYGYTF.

This sequence joins TRBV5-4 and TRBJ1-4; the D gene is possibly TRBD1 (5 bases). The germline V gene encodes CDR1 SGHNT and CDR2 YYREEE (reference sequence). The CDR3 covers 14 residues. Deletions cut 4 bases from V and 7 bases from J, with 14 bases between. This chain's CDR3 is CASSPGTEAEKLFF. The CDR3 DNA sequence: TGTGCCAGCAGCCCCGGGACTGAGGCTGAAAAACTGTTTTTT.

V is TRBV3-1 (or the pseudogene TRBV3-2) and J is TRBJ2-7; TRBD1 aligns across 11 bases. The CDR3 length is 15 residues. From germline, CDR1 is LGHDT and CDR2 YNNKEL (reference sequence). J was trimmed by 7 bases and V by 1 base; bases with no gene match: 6. DNA of the CDR3: TGTGCCAGCAGCCAAGGGACAGGGGGCGCGGGAGAGCAGTACTTC. Protein: CASSQGTGGAGEQYF.

The chain carries TRBV27 and TRBJ2-3; TRBD1 might be the D (6 bases). V shed 2 bases and J shed 14 bases, with 23 bases lying between them. CDR3 length: 15 amino acids. Germline V gene data show CDR1 as MNHEY and CDR2 as SMNVEV (reference sequence). The CDR3 loop reads CASSLSYMGAQGRYF. CDR3 DNA sequence: TGTGCCAGCAGTTTAAGCTATATGGGGGCCCAAGGAAGGTATTTT.

The chain links TRBV18 to TRBJ2-7; perhaps TRBD2 as D (5 bases). CDR3 size: 14 residues. Germline V CDR1 and CDR2: KGHSH, LQKENI. The germline V and J ends were trimmed by 6 bases and 9 bases, with 21 bases remaining between them. CDR3 sequence (DNA): TGTGCCAGCTCGGCCGAGGAGGCCAGCTTGGGGCAGTACTTC. Its protein is CASSAEEASLGQYF.

The chain's CDR3 is CATTLGGGLQETQYF. The CDR3 nucleotides read TGCGCCACCACCTTAGGAGGGGGCCTCCAAGAGACCCAGTACTTC. V usage is TRBV5-1 and J usage is TRBJ2-5, with D perhaps matching TRBD1 (7 bases). The germline V gene has CDR1 SGHRS and CDR2 YFSETQ. V lost 9 bases and J 1 base, leaving 19 bases between the germline ends. This CDR3 has 15 amino acids.

The chain carries TRBV9 and TRBJ2-6, with 7 positions matching TRBD1. The length of the CDR3 is 17 residues. Germline V gene sequence: CDR1 SGDLS, CDR2 YYNGEE. Unmatched junction bases numbered 5, after V lost 2 bases and J lost 0 bases. Here the CDR3 DNA reads TGTGCCAGCAGCGTTGGACAGGTTAACTCTGGGGCCAACGTCCTGACTTTC. It translates to CASSVGQVNSGANVLTF.

The rearrangement uses TRBV4-1 and TRBJ1-2; TRBD1 is a possible D gene (5 bases). In germline, CDR1 is MGHRA, CDR2 YSYEKL. Trimming took off 4 bases at V and 4 bases at J, with 16 bases between the two ends. CDR3 length equals 15 residues. CDR3 nucleotides: TGCGCCAGCAGCCCGCCGGGGGTCAATCTCTATGGCTACACCTTC. It encodes CASSPPGVNLYGYTF.

This clone was found many times. The V call is TRBV18, the J call TRBJ1-3; 7 bases line up with TRBD1. This CDR3 is 16 amino acids long. From germline, CDR1 is KGHSH and CDR2 LQKENI. Trimming took 1 base from V and 2 from J; bases not matched to a gene: 5. CDR3 nucleotides: TGTGCCAGCTCACCACTCACCCAGGGGGCTGGAAACACCATATATTTT. Its protein product is CASSPLTQGAGNTIYF.

The chain is built from TRBV9 and TRBJ2-5; 8 bases are shared with TRBD1. Losses at the gene ends were 4 bases for V and 4 bases for J; bases not matched to a gene: 9. Germline loops: CDR1 SGDLS, CDR2 YYNGEE. This CDR3 comprises 15 residues. The CDR3 region has the DNA TGTGCCAGCAGCCCCTCAGGGGGCTCGGGAGAGACCCAGTACTTC. It specifies CASSPSGGSGETQYF.

This rearrangement joins TRBV4-1 to TRBJ1-2; 9 nucleotides line up with TRBD1. CDR1 and CDR2 (germline): MGHRA, YSYEKL. The CDR3 contains 14 residues. J gave up 5 bases and V 0 bases, and 1 base lay outside the gene matches. CDR3 DNA: TGCGCCAGCAGCCAAGAACAGGGGGCGTATGGCTACACCTTC. Translated: CASSQEQGAYGYTF.

This chain links TRBV6-5 with TRBJ2-3; maybe TRBD1 (7 bases). CDR3 length equals 13 residues. V lost 8 bases and J 6 bases, leaving 15 bases between the germline ends. Per the germline V gene, CDR1 is MNHEY and CDR2 is SVGAGI. Here the CDR3 reads CASSPGGRDTQYF. The CDR3 bases are TGTGCCAGCTCTCCAGGGGGGCGGGATACGCAGTATTTT.

The rearrangement links TRBV2 to TRBJ2-2; 10 nucleotides agree with TRBD2. The CDR3 loop spans 15 amino acids. Losses at the gene ends were 8 bases for V and 1 base for J; bases not matched to a gene: 4. Germline values: CDR1 SNHLY, CDR2 FYNNEI. In nucleotides, the CDR3 is TGTGCCAGCTATCAGCGGGGGGGGAACACCGGGGAGCTGTTTTTT. The encoded protein is CASYQRGGNTGELFF.

This sequence joins TRBV4-2 and TRBJ1-2; TRBD1 matches 7 bases. V trimming: 3 bases; J trimming: 12 bases; junction bases outside the gene matches: 16. Germline values: CDR1 LGHNA, CDR2 YNFKEQ. The CDR3 has 15 amino acids. The CDR3 is CASSQGQHLPSGDTF. The CDR3 region has the DNA TGTGCCAGCAGCCAGGGACAGCACTTGCCCTCCGGTGACACCTTC.

The genes are TRBV6-1 and TRBJ1-3; tentative D call: TRBD1 (6 bases). The CDR3 has 16 amino acids. Germline loops: CDR1 MNHNS, CDR2 SASEGT. Trimming took off 4 bases at V and 0 bases at J, with 13 bases between the two ends. DNA of the CDR3: TGTGCCAGCAGTGTCAGGGGCCTTAACTCTGGAAACACCATATATTTT. Its protein product is CASSVRGLNSGNTIYF.

V usage is TRBV10-3 and J usage is TRBJ1-2, with 7 positions matching TRBD1. Unmatched junction bases numbered 3, after V lost 5 bases and J lost 6 bases. The CDR3 is 12 amino acids. CDR1 and CDR2 (germline): ENHRY, SYGVKD. The CDR3 protein is CAISSTGNGYTF. The CDR3 DNA follows: TGTGCCATCAGTTCGACAGGGAATGGCTACACCTTC.

The rearrangement links TRBV7-3 to TRBJ2-3, with D maybe TRBD2 (5 bases). V was shortened by 4 bases and J by 6 bases, with 11 bases between the two germline ends. This CDR3 is 13 amino acids long. Germline assignment: CDR1 SGHTA and CDR2 FQGTGA. DNA for the CDR3: TGTGCCAGCAGCTCTCGAGGGCGGGATACGCAGTATTTT. This sequence encodes CASSSRGRDTQYF.

The CDR3 region is CASSWDRGEETQYF. CDR3 nucleotide sequence: TGCGCCAGCAGCTGGGACAGGGGAGAAGAGACCCAGTACTTC. This chain uses TRBV5-1 with TRBJ2-5; 10 bases are shared with TRBD1. The CDR3 is 14 residues long. V gave up 3 bases and J gave up 3 bases; unmatched junction bases: 2. Germline assignment: CDR1 SGHRS and CDR2 YFSETQ. Full variable domain (outside the CDR3, taken from reference TRBV5-1 and TRBJ2-5): KAGVTQTPRYLIKTRGQQVTLSCSPISGHRSVSWYQQTPGQGLQFLFEYFSETQRNKGNFPGRFSGRQFSNSRSEMNVSTLELGDSALYLCASSWDRGEETQYFGPGTRLLVL.

The chain employs TRBV5-5 and TRBJ1-4; D ambiguous. CDR3 length equals 13 residues. Germline V lookup: CDR1 SGHKS, CDR2 YYEKEE (reference sequence). CDR3 sequence (DNA): TGTGCTTCGCAGGTTCCCACTAATGAAAAACTGTTTTTT. As protein: CASQVPTNEKLFF.

CDR3 nucleotide sequence: TGTGCCAGCAGCCCTCGGACAGGTAACTACGAGCAGTACTTC. Amino acid sequence: CASSPRTGNYEQYF. The chain joins TRBV7-2 to TRBJ2-7, with 7 bases matching TRBD1. This CDR3 is 14 amino acids long. The J segment lost 3 bases and the V segment lost 5 bases, leaving 7 bases of the junction unmatched. The germline CDR1 and CDR2 sequences are SGHTA and FQGNSA.

As to this clone: Germline and junction disagree at one end, which may indicate a read error. The chain uses TRBV5-6 and TRBJ2-5; TRBD2 aligns across 12 bases. Germline lookup yields CDR1 SGHDT and CDR2 YYEEEE. This CDR3 has 13 amino acids. CDR3 sequence (DNA): TGTGCCAGCAGCTTGGGACTAGCGGGAGTAGGGGACTTC. Translated, it gives CASSLGLAGVGDF.